These T cell receptor beta chains were read from a single sample in a study of T cells in Graves' hyperthyroidism and ophthalmopathy. TCRdb independently ran MiXCR on the multiplex PCR reads; one entry per CDR3 protein. The repertoire holds around 500,000 distinct CDR3 sequences, approximately 15% seen once, with about a sixth in the top ten. What was sequenced was blood. These receptors were collected from a woman aged 18-29 years with Graves' hyperthyroidism. Both conserved end residues are part of each CDR3. A D gene is named only where the DNA matches it firmly. Clone size is shown for a subset of rows, as once, few, many or a class of expanded clone.

TRBJ2-2	-	few	TRBV7-6	CASSQGGVGNTGELFF	TGTGCCAGCAGCCAAGGAGGGGTTGGGAACACCGGGGAGCTGTTTTTT
TRBJ1-3	-	-	TRBV9	CASSVGRVSGNTIYF	TGTGCCAGCAGCGTAGGCAGGGTCTCTGGAAACACCATATATTTT
TRBJ2-5	-	many	TRBV19	CASRPASLQAETQYF	TGTGCCAGTAGACCCGCTTCGTTGCAGGCAGAGACCCAGTACTTC
TRBJ1-5	-	-	TRBV18	CASSPQQVGGAYQPQHF	TGTGCCAGCTCACCACAACAGGTTGGGGGGGCCTATCAGCCCCAGCATTTT
TRBJ2-7	TRBD1	-	TRBV10-3	CAISESRGLQPYEQYF	TGTGCCATCAGTGAGTCGAGGGGGCTCCAACCCTACGAGCAGTACTTC
TRBJ2-3	-	many	TRBV11-3	CASTPGHLPRDTQYF	TGTGCCAGCACTCCGGGACATCTACCACGGGATACGCAGTATTTT
TRBJ1-2	TRBD1	many	TRBV27	CASSGARTGINYGYTF	TGTGCCAGCAGTGGGGCAAGGACAGGGATTAACTATGGCTACACCTTC
TRBJ2-3	TRBD2	-	TRBV24-1	CATSDSGTSGVWGTQYF	TGTGCCACCAGTGACTCGGGGACTAGCGGGGTTTGGGGCACGCAGTATTTT
TRBJ1-1	TRBD1	-	TRBV20-1	CSARDSWTGEDRNTEAFF	TGCAGTGCTAGAGATTCTTGGACAGGTGAAGATCGGAACACTGAAGCTTTCTTT
TRBJ2-2	-	many	TRBV12-3/TRBV12-4	CASSPRVRTGELFF	TGTGCCAGCAGCCCCAGGGTAAGGACCGGGGAGCTGTTTTTT
TRBJ1-1	TRBD1	-	TRBV5-4	CASREWTGRDTEAFF	TGTGCCAGCAGGGAATGGACAGGACGGGACACTGAAGCTTTCTTT
TRBJ1-2	TRBD1	few	TRBV3-1	CASSQDLAGGKDGYTF	TGTGCCAGCAGCCAAGATTTGGCAGGGGGAAAGGATGGCTACACCTTC
TRBJ2-1	-	few	TRBV20-1	CSAHPMEEADNEQFF	TGCAGTGCTCACCCCATGGAGGAGGCAGACAATGAGCAGTTCTTC
TRBJ1-6	-	many	TRBV27	CASSLRGKRNSPLHF	TGTGCCAGCAGTTTAAGAGGGAAACGGAATTCACCCCTCCACTTT
TRBJ2-5	-	many	TRBV2	CASSEGVAGQETQYF	TGTGCCAGCAGTGAAGGGGTAGCGGGACAGGAGACCCAGTACTTC
TRBJ2-3	TRBD2	-	TRBV5-1	CASSLAGRQDTQYF	TGCGCCAGCAGCTTAGCGGGGCGGCAAGATACGCAGTATTTT
TRBJ1-2	TRBD1	-	TRBV7-2	CASSSSQGDYGYTF	TGTGCCAGCAGCTCGTCACAGGGGGACTATGGCTACACCTTC
TRBJ1-1	-	-	TRBV6-2/TRBV6-3	CASKRQSTGWGTEAFF	TGTGCCAGCAAGCGCCAGAGTACGGGGTGGGGCACTGAAGCTTTCTTT
TRBJ2-5	TRBD1	many	TRBV28	CASESRDRGTETQYF	TGTGCCAGCGAATCCCGGGACAGGGGAACAGAGACCCAGTACTTC
TRBJ2-5	-	-	TRBV10-2	CASSNRWGETQYF	TGCGCCAGCAGTAACAGGTGGGGGGAGACCCAGTACTTC
TRBJ2-1	-	-	TRBV7-2	CASSPAPIGGAYNEQFF	TGTGCCAGCAGCCCAGCCCCCATAGGTGGGGCCTACAATGAGCAGTTCTTC
TRBJ2-1	-	-	TRBV30	CAWLGGRYNEQFF	TGTGCCTGGCTTGGAGGGAGATACAATGAGCAGTTCTTC
TRBJ2-1	-	many	TRBV24-1	CATSDYLGSYNEQFF	TGTGCCACCAGTGATTATTTGGGCTCCTACAATGAGCAGTTCTTC
TRBJ2-7	TRBD1	few	TRBV27	CASSLNPGTGPYEQYF	TGTGCCAGCAGTCTGAACCCCGGGACAGGGCCCTACGAGCAGTACTTC
TRBJ2-2	-	many	TRBV6-1	CASSKTRTGNTGELFF	TGTGCCAGCAGCAAAACCCGGACGGGAAACACCGGGGAGCTGTTTTTT
TRBJ2-5	-	-	TRBV12-3/TRBV12-4	CASSLVGSVYQETQYF	TGTGCCAGCAGTTTAGTGGGTAGCGTATACCAAGAGACCCAGTACTTC
TRBJ1-4	-	many	TRBV30	CAWSDHGIGEKLFF	TGTGCCTGGAGTGACCACGGAATAGGGGAAAAACTGTTTTTT
TRBJ2-7	TRBD1	many	TRBV9	CASSVTGGVEQYF	TGTGCCAGCAGCGTTACAGGGGGCGTTGAGCAGTACTTC
TRBJ1-3	-	many	TRBV30	CAWSHGVSGNTIYF	TGTGCCTGGAGTCATGGGGTCTCTGGAAACACCATATATTTT
TRBJ1-5	-	many	TRBV20-1	CSAFQAGNQPQHF	TGCAGTGCTTTCCAGGCGGGCAATCAGCCCCAGCATTTT
TRBJ2-4	-	many	TRBV9	CASSPLDRRSATKNIQYF	TGTGCCAGCAGCCCCTTAGACCGACGGTCAGCGACCAAAAACATTCAGTACTTC
TRBJ1-2	-	many	TRBV5-1	CASSLVDYPKGYTF	TGCGCCAGCAGCTTGGTTGACTACCCTAAAGGCTACACCTTC
TRBJ2-1	-	many	TRBV24-1	CATSEPGINEQFF	TGTGCCACCAGTGAACCAGGGATAAATGAGCAGTTCTTC
TRBJ2-1	-	few	TRBV12-3/TRBV12-4	CASSYDSYNEQFF	TGTGCCAGCAGTTACGACTCCTACAATGAGCAGTTCTTC
TRBJ2-7	TRBD1	many	TRBV15	CATSRQGAVYEQYF	TGTGCCACCAGCAGACAGGGGGCTGTCTACGAGCAGTACTTC
TRBJ2-3	TRBD1	many	TRBV30	CAWTQGAEDTQYF	TGTGCCTGGACTCAGGGGGCTGAAGATACGCAGTATTTT
TRBJ1-1	-	-	TRBV29-1	CGVEDLSAGASKAFF	TGCGGCGTTGAAGATTTGTCCGCGGGGGCGAGCAAGGCTTTCTTT
TRBJ2-7	TRBD2	many	TRBV15	CATSRLSAGGSSYEQYF	TGTGCCACCAGCAGACTTTCAGCGGGAGGGAGCTCCTACGAGCAGTACTTC
TRBJ2-7	-	many	TRBV2	CASSDRADSYEQYF	TGTGCCAGCAGTGACAGGGCCGACTCCTACGAGCAGTACTTC
TRBJ1-1	TRBD1	-	TRBV9	CASSMTGTHTGMNTEAFF	TGTGCCAGCAGCATGACAGGGACCCATACGGGAATGAACACTGAAGCTTTCTTT
TRBJ2-1	-	-	TRBV2	CASSESRGLYNEQFF	TGTGCCAGCAGTGAGAGCAGGGGCCTCTACAATGAGCAGTTCTTC
TRBJ1-4	-	many	TRBV3-1	CASSQGVGFGEKLFF	TGTGCCAGCAGCCAAGGAGTTGGCTTCGGGGAAAAACTGTTTTTT
TRBJ1-2	-	many	TRBV11-3	CASSLDVTDIYGYTF	TGTGCCAGCAGCTTAGATGTGACGGACATATATGGCTACACCTTC
TRBJ1-6	-	-	TRBV28	CASWSAPGSSPLHF	TGTGCCAGCTGGTCCGCCCCAGGGAGTTCACCCCTCCACTTT
TRBJ2-1	-	few	TRBV7-9	CASSPQGWSYNEQFF	TGTGCCAGCAGTCCCCAGGGTTGGTCCTACAATGAGCAGTTCTTC